This entry lists 25 T cell receptor beta chains sequenced from one sample in a study of shared clonotypes between healthy human individuals. Data came from immunoSEQ multiplex PCR; TCRdb stores just in-frame clones and leaves some out. Of roughly 500,000 clones in the sample, less than 85% were seen once. Specimen: PBMCs. Every receptor here comes from a middle-aged woman in good health. Some clones in this sample may be carry-over from other donors' samples.

V usage is TRBV5-1 and J usage is TRBJ1-1; tentative D call: TRBD1 (5 bases). V was cut by 6 bases and J by 1 base, with 13 bases left in between. The CDR3 is 14 amino acids. Germline V lookup: CDR1 SGHRS, CDR2 YFSETQ. The CDR3, as DNA: TGCGCCAGCACCCCCGGGACGGGGAACACTGAAGCTTTCTTT. This encodes CASTPGTGNTEAFF.

The chain recombines TRBV7-8 with TRBJ2-5; D gene unclear. CDR3 length equals 14 residues. Trimming removed 5 bases from V and 1 base from J, with 11 bases in between. The germline CDR1 and CDR2 sequences are SGHVS and FQNEAQ. CDR3 sequence (DNA): TGTGCCAGCAGCCAGGATCGTATCCAAGAGACCCAGTACTTC. The encoded protein is CASSQDRIQETQYF.

This chain connects TRBV6-1 to TRBJ2-7; no clear D. The CDR3 contains 14 residues. The V gene lost 4 bases and the J gene lost 7 bases, with 17 bases spanning the gap. Germline lookup yields CDR1 MNHNS and CDR2 SASEGT. Here the CDR3 DNA reads TGTGCCAGCAGTGCCGGAATAGAAGTGGGTGAGCAGTACTTC. Its protein product is CASSAGIEVGEQYF.

The chain combines TRBV7-6 with TRBJ2-1; D unresolved. CDR1 and CDR2 (germline): SGHVS, FNYEAQ. Trimming shortened V by 0 bases and J by 2 bases, and 8 bases separated the two germline ends. This CDR3 has 15 amino acids. The CDR3 here is CASSLAWPAYNEQFF. The DNA of the CDR3 is TGTGCCAGCAGCTTAGCGTGGCCAGCCTACAATGAGCAGTTCTTC.

This rearrangement joins TRBV29-1 to TRBJ2-5, with a tentative D call TRBD2 (6 bases). V dropped 4 bases and J dropped 6 bases, with 15 bases sitting between them. The CDR3 totals 13 residues. The germline gives CDR1 SQVTM, CDR2 ANQGSEA. The CDR3: CSVGGEERKTQYF. As DNA, the CDR3 is TGCAGCGTTGGGGGGGAGGAGAGGAAGACCCAGTACTTC. The full variable domain, rest sourced from reference TRBV29-1 and TRBJ2-5, is SAVISQKPSRDICQRGTSLTIQCQVDSQVTMMFWYRQQPGQSLTLIATANQGSEATYESGFVIDKFPISRPNLTFSTLTVSNMSPEDSSIYLCSVGGEERKTQYFGPGTRLLVL.

The V call is TRBV19, the J call TRBJ2-2, with D possibly being TRBD2 (6 bases). Germline loops: CDR1 LNHDA, CDR2 SQIVND (reference sequence). The CDR3 loop spans 14 amino acids. V was trimmed by 5 bases and J by 1 base, leaving 8 bases between them. CDR3: CASSWDLNTGELFF. The DNA of the CDR3 is TGTGCCAGTAGTTGGGACTTGAACACCGGGGAGCTGTTTTTT.

The rearrangement uses TRBV6-5 and TRBJ2-7; D not certain. Germline loops: CDR1 MNHEY, CDR2 SVGAGI. This CDR3 is built from 13 residues. Trimming took 2 bases from V and 0 from J, leaving 5 bases between them. CDR3 sequence reads: CASSYTRSYEQYF. CDR3 nucleotides: TGTGCCAGCAGTTACACACGCTCCTACGAGCAGTACTTC.

The chain is built from TRBV10-3 and TRBJ1-1; possibly TRBD1 for D (5 bases). V was pared by 2 bases and J by 3 bases, with 10 bases between. Germline V gives CDR1 ENHRY, CDR2 SYGVKD. This CDR3 region has 14 residues. CDR3 sequence (DNA): TGTGCCATCAGTGAGGATCAGGGATACACTGAAGCTTTCTTT. Its translation: CAISEDQGYTEAFF.

The genes are TRBV5-1 and TRBJ2-7, with D unclear. CDR1 is SGHRS and CDR2 is YFSETQ in the germline V gene. The germline V and J ends were trimmed by 4 bases and 2 bases, with 16 bases remaining between them. This CDR3 contains 15 residues. CDR3 bases: TGCGCCAGCAGCCCGGCCCCGATTGAAGCCTACGAGCAGTACTTC. This translates into CASSPAPIEAYEQYF. Full variable domain (outside the CDR3, taken from reference TRBV5-1 and TRBJ2-7): KAGVTQTPRYLIKTRGQQVTLSCSPISGHRSVSWYQQTPGQGLQFLFEYFSETQRNKGNFPGRFSGRQFSNSRSEMNVSTLELGDSALYLCASSPAPIEAYEQYFGPGTRLTVT.

The chain has TRBV5-1 and TRBJ2-3, with 11 nucleotides matching TRBD2. The CDR3 has 17 amino acids. The V segment lost 0 bases and the J segment 1 base; nucleotides outside the gene matches: 4. Looked up from germline, CDR1 is SGHRS and CDR2 is YFSETQ. CDR3 in amino acids: CASSLGPLAGGTDTQYF. CDR3 bases: TGCGCCAGCAGCTTGGGCCCACTAGCGGGAGGCACAGATACGCAGTATTTT. The whole variable domain, remainder taken from reference TRBV5-1 and TRBJ2-3, is KAGVTQTPRYLIKTRGQQVTLSCSPISGHRSVSWYQQTPGQGLQFLFEYFSETQRNKGNFPGRFSGRQFSNSRSEMNVSTLELGDSALYLCASSLGPLAGGTDTQYFGPGTRLTVL.

The CDR3 DNA reads TGTGCCATCAGTAGGACTAGCGGAGGGGGCACAGATACGCAGTATTTT. Its protein is CAISRTSGGGTDTQYF. This chain links TRBV10-3 with TRBJ2-3; 10 nucleotides match TRBD2. V shed 5 bases, J shed 1 base, and the junction held 6 bases outside the gene matches. Germline V gene lookup returns CDR1 ENHRY and CDR2 SYGVKD. The CDR3 is made up of 16 amino acids.

The chain uses TRBV14 and TRBJ2-1; D remains ambiguous. There are 12 residues in the CDR3. CDR1 and CDR2 from the germline V gene are SGHDN and FVKESK. V gave up 7 bases and J gave up 9 bases, with 13 bases separating them. The CDR3 region is CASTLNGGEQFF. The CDR3 nucleotides read TGTGCCAGCACCCTGAATGGCGGTGAGCAGTTCTTC.

V and J are TRBV29-1 and TRBJ1-1; D not certain. V was pared by 6 bases and J by 4 bases, with 18 bases between. Germline V lookup: CDR1 SQVTM, CDR2 ANQGSEA. CDR3 size: 14 residues. CDR3 residues: CSVSSGMGGTEAFF. The CDR3 nucleotides read TGCAGCGTCTCCTCGGGTATGGGAGGCACTGAAGCTTTCTTT.

This clone was picked up one time. Different DNA sequences within this sample yield the same CDR3. The genes are TRBV28 and TRBJ1-4; D may be TRBD1 (6 bases). Trimming stripped 8 bases from V and 5 bases from J, with 12 bases between. The CDR3 runs 13 residues. The germline V gene has CDR1 MDHEN and CDR2 SYDVKM. The CDR3, as DNA: TGTGCCAGCCTCCGGGGGCCGAATGAAAAACTGTTTTTT. Translation gives CASLRGPNEKLFF.

V usage is TRBV11-1 and J usage is TRBJ2-2; 7 nucleotides agree with TRBD1. This CDR3 is 15 amino acids long. Germline assignment: CDR1 SGHAT and CDR2 FQDESV (reference sequence). V lost 5 bases, J lost 4 bases, and 7 bases stayed unmatched. The CDR3 is CASSQPGQRTGELFF. As DNA, the CDR3 is TGTGCCAGCAGCCAACCGGGACAGCGCACCGGGGAGCTGTTTTTT. The full variable domain, completed using reference TRBV11-1 and TRBJ2-2, is EAEVAQSPRYKITEKSQAVAFWCDPISGHATLYWYRQILGQGPELLVQFQDESVVDDSQLPKDRFSAERLKGVDSTLKIQPAELGDSAMYLCASSQPGQRTGELFFGEGSRLTVL.

The genes are TRBV11-1 and TRBJ2-2, with TRBD1 matching over 9 bases. Germline V CDR1 and CDR2: SGHAT, FQDESV (reference sequence). The V gene end was trimmed by 5 bases and the J gene end by 3 bases; junction bases not matched to a gene: 4. The length of the CDR3 is 15 residues. The CDR3: CASSPGQGYTGELFF. The DNA for the CDR3 is TGTGCCAGCAGCCCGGGACAGGGTTACACCGGGGAGCTGTTTTTT.

The rearrangement uses TRBV19 and TRBJ1-5, with 8 bases that match TRBD1. Trimming removed 5 bases from V and 7 bases from J; junction bases left unmatched: 7. This CDR3 spans 14 amino acids. Germline assignment: CDR1 LNHDA and CDR2 SQIVND (reference sequence). CDR3 sequence (DNA): TGTGCCAGTAGTGGGCAGGGGGCGGAGCAGCCCCAGCATTTT. It specifies CASSGQGAEQPQHF.

The count of this clone is one. The chain couples TRBV7-9 to TRBJ2-3; the D is unclear. V was shortened by 1 base and J by 2 bases, with 10 bases between the two germline ends. Germline V gene lookup returns CDR1 SEHNR and CDR2 FQNEAQ (reference sequence). The CDR3 has 15 residues. CDR3 nucleotide sequence: TGTGCCAGCAGCTTAGTTTTAAGCGCCACAGATACGCAGTATTTT. It encodes CASSLVLSATDTQYF. Supplemented by reference TRBV7-9 and TRBJ2-3, the full variable domain reads DTGVSQNPRHKITKRGQNVTFRCDPISEHNRLYWYRQTLGQGPEFLTYFQNEAQLEKSRLLSDRFSAERPKGSFSTLEIQRTEQGDSAMYLCASSLVLSATDTQYFGPGTRLTVL.

This chain joins TRBV7-6 and TRBJ2-1; TRBD1 aligns across 8 bases. CDR3 length: 14 amino acids. The trim removed 6 bases at V and 6 bases at J, leaving 7 bases unmatched. Germline V gene sequence: CDR1 SGHVS, CDR2 FNYEAQ. CDR3: CASRSYRGVNEQFF. CDR3 coding DNA: TGTGCCAGCAGAAGCTACAGGGGGGTCAATGAGCAGTTCTTC. The full variable domain, its missing parts supplied by reference TRBV7-6 and TRBJ2-1, is GAGVSQSPRYKVTKRGQDVALRCDPISGHVSLYWYRQALGQGPEFLTYFNYEAQQDKSGLPNDRFSAERPEGSISTLTIQRTEQRDSAMYRCASRSYRGVNEQFFGPGTRLTVL.

In the case of this clone: Other DNA variants within this sample encode the same CDR3. The CDR3 region has the DNA TGCAGTGCCGTCGCCTACGAGCAGTACTTC. Protein: CSAVAYEQYF. The chain couples TRBV20-1 to TRBJ2-7, with D uncertain. The length of the CDR3 is 10 residues. Trimming shortened V by 6 bases and J by 2 bases, and 5 bases separated the two germline ends. The V gene's germline CDR1 is DFQATT and CDR2 SNEGSKA (reference sequence).

This clone has a handful of counts. This chain uses TRBV19 with TRBJ2-1; TRBD2 matches at 10 bases. Germline CDR1 and CDR2: LNHDA and SQIVND (reference sequence). This CDR3 is 16 amino acids long. V gave up 3 bases and J gave up 5 bases; unmatched junction bases: 7. The CDR3 DNA follows: TGTGCCAGTAGTATCGGGGGGAGCGGGAGGGACAATGAGCAGTTCTTC. Translating it yields CASSIGGSGRDNEQFF.

The chain uses TRBV29-1 and TRBJ1-1, with D hard to call. V was pared by 7 bases and J by 3 bases, with 15 bases between. Germline V gene sequence: CDR1 SQVTM, CDR2 ANQGSEA. The CDR3 runs 13 residues. The CDR3 region has the DNA TGCAGCGCTATGGACCTATCGGACACTGAAGCTTTCTTT. As protein: CSAMDLSDTEAFF. The full variable domain, rest sourced from reference TRBV29-1 and TRBJ1-1, is SAVISQKPSRDICQRGTSLTIQCQVDSQVTMMFWYRQQPGQSLTLIATANQGSEATYESGFVIDKFPISRPNLTFSTLTVSNMSPEDSSIYLCSAMDLSDTEAFFGQGTRLTVV.

This chain connects TRBV5-1 to TRBJ2-5; D gene unclear. Germline V CDR1 and CDR2: SGHRS, YFSETQ. The V gene lost 7 bases and the J gene lost 0 bases, with 7 bases spanning the gap. The CDR3 is made up of 12 amino acids. The CDR3 DNA is TGCGCCAGCGCCCTTAACCAAGAGACCCAGTACTTC. As protein: CASALNQETQYF.

This clone was detected ten times or more. V gene TRBV5-1 combines with J gene TRBJ2-1; perhaps TRBD2 as D (5 bases). The CDR3 consists of 13 residues. The germline CDR1 and CDR2 sequences are SGHRS and YFSETQ. Deletions cut 4 bases from V and 9 bases from J, with 14 bases between. The CDR3 DNA sequence: TGCGCCAGCAGCCCGGACTGGGCGGGTGAGCAGTTCTTC. Its protein is CASSPDWAGEQFF.

Details on this clone: The DNA is omitted, as the CDR3 cannot be located on it reliably, and the CDR3 follows TCRdb's listing. J is TRBJ2-1 and V is TRBV28. Germline lookup yields CDR1 MDHEN and CDR2 SYDVKM. The CDR3 comprises 16 residues, both ends counted. The CDR3 loop is CASSSSAHNHYNEQFF.